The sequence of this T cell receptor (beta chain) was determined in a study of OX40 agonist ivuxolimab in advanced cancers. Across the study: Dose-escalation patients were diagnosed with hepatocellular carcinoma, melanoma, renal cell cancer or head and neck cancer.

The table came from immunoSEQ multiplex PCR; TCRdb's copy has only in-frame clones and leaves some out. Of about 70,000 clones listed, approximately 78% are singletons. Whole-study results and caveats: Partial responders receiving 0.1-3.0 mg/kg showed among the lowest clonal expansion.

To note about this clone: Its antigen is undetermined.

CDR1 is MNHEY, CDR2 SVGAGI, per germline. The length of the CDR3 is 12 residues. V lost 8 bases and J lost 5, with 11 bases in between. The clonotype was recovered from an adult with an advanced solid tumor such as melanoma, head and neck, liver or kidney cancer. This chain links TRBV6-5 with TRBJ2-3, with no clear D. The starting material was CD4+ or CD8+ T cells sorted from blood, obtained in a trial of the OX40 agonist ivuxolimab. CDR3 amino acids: CASVGWGDTQYF. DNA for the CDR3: TGTGCCAGCGTGGGCTGGGGAGATACGCAGTATTTT.